Included here is one T cell receptor beta chain sequence, with context. The sample belongs to a study of blood T cell repertoires in COVID-19. The overall study: Sample material is recorded as cDNA or gDNA derived from T cells, B-cell-depleted T cells, or PBMCs.

Measured with immunoSEQ multiplex PCR; TCRdb has only the in-frame clones, and not every one. Seen here are approximately 210,000 clones, just over 85% observed once, and the top ten hold 11%. This CDR3 is 15 amino acids long. Per germline, CDR1 MNHEY and CDR2 SVGAGI. The V gene lost 5 bases and the J gene lost 9 bases, with 20 bases spanning the gap. Sequenced input: peripheral blood. This chain links TRBV6-5 with TRBJ1-5; D is unclear. This clonotype was obtained from a man aged 45 to 65 with COVID-19, enrolled during active disease. The CDR3, as DNA: TGTGCCAGCAGTCCCGCAGTTACCTCTAGCCGGCCCCAGCATTTT. Translated: CASSPAVTSSRPQHF.